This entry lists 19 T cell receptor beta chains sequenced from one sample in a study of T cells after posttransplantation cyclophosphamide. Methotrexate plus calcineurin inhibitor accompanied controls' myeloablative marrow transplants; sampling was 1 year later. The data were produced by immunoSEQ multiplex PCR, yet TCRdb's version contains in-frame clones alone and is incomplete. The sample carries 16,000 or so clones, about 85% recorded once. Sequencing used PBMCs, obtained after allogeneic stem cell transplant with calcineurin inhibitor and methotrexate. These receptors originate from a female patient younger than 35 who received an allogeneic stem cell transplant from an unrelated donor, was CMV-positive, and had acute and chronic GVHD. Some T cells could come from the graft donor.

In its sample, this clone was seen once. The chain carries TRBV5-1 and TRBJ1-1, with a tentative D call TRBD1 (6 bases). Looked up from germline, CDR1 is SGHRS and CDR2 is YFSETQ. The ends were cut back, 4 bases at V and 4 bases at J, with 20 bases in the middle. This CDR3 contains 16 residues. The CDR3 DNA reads TGCGCCAGCAGCCCACAGTATGAACAGGGCGGCACTGAAGCTTTCTTT. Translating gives CASSPQYEQGGTEAFF. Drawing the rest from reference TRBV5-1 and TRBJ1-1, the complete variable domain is KAGVTQTPRYLIKTRGQQVTLSCSPISGHRSVSWYQQTPGQGLQFLFEYFSETQRNKGNFPGRFSGRQFSNSRSEMNVSTLELGDSALYLCASSPQYEQGGTEAFFGQGTRLTVV.

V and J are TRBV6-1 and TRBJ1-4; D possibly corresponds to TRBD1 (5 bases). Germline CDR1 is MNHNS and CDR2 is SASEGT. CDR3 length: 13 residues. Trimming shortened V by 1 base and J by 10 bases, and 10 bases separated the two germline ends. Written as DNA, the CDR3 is TGTGCCAGCAGTGAAGTCAAAGGGGCAAAACTGTTTTTT. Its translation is CASSEVKGAKLFF.

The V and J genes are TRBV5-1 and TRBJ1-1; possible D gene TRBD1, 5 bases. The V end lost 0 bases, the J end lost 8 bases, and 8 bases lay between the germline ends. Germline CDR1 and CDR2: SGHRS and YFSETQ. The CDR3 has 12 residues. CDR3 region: CASSLAGGEAFF. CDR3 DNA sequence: TGCGCCAGCAGCTTGGCGGGGGGAGAAGCTTTCTTT.

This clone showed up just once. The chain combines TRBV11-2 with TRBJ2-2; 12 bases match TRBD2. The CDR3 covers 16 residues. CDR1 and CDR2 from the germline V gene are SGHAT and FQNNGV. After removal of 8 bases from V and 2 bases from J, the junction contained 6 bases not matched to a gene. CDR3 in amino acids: CASGASGRVNTGELFF. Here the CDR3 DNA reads TGTGCCAGCGGCGCTAGCGGGAGGGTTAACACCGGGGAGCTGTTTTTT. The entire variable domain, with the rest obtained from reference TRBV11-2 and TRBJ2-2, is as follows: EAGVAQSPRYKIIEKRQSVAFWCNPISGHATLYWYQQILGQGPKLLIQFQNNGVVDDSQLPKDRFSAERLKGVDSTLKIQPAKLEDSAVYLCASGASGRVNTGELFFGEGSRLTVL.

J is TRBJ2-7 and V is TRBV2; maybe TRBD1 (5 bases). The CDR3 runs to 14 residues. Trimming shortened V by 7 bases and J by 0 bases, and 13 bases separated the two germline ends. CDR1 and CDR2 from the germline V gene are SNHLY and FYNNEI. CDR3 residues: CASTDSRTSYEQYF. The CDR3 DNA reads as TGTGCCAGCACTGACAGTCGAACCTCCTACGAGCAGTACTTC.

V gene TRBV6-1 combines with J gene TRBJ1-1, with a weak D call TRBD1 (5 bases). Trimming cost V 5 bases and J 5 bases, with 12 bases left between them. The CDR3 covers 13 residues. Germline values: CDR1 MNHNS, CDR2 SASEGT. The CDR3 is CASSSQGFTEAFF. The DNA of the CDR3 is TGTGCCAGCAGTTCCCAGGGATTTACTGAAGCTTTCTTT.

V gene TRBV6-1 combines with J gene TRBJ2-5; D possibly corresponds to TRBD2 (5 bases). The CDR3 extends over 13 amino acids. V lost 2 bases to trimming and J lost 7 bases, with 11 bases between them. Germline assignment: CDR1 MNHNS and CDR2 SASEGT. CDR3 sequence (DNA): TGTGCCAGCAGTGAAACGGGAAGTCGGACCCAGTACTTC. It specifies CASSETGSRTQYF.

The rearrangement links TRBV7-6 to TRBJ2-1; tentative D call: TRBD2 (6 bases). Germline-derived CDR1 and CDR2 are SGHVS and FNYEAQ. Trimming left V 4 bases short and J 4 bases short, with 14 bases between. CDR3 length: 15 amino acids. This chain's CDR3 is CASSSQFGGYNEQFF. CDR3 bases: TGTGCCAGCAGCTCCCAGTTCGGGGGATACAATGAGCAGTTCTTC.

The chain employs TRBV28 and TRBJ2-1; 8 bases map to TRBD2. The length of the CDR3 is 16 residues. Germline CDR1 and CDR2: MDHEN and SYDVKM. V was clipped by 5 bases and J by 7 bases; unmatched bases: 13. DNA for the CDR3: TGTGCCAGCAGTAAGCTTTTGGCGGGAGGTCGGAATGAGCAGTTCTTC. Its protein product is CASSKLLAGGRNEQFF.

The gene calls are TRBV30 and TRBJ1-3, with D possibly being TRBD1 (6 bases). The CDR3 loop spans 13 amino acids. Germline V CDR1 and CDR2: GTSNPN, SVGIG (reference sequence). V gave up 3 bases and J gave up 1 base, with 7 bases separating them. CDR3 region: CAWRRGSGNTIYF. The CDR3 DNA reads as TGTGCCTGGAGGAGGGGGTCTGGAAACACCATATATTTT. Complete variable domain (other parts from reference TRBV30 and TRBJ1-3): SQTIHQWPATLVQPVGSPLSLECTVEGTSNPNLYWYRQAAGRGLQLLFYSVGIGQISSEVPQNLSASRPQDRQFILSSKKLLLSDSGFYLCAWRRGSGNTIYFGEGSWLTVV.

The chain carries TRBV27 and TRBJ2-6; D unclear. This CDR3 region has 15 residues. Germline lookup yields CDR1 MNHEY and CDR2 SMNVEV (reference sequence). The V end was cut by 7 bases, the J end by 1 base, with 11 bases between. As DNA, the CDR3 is TGTGCCAGCATGCCCATGAGTTCTGGGGCCAACGTCCTGACTTTC. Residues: CASMPMSSGANVLTF.

CDR3 in amino acids: CSVAGTGSSYEQYF. CDR3 coding DNA: TGCAGCGTTGCCGGGACAGGGTCGTCCTACGAGCAGTACTTC. The chain uses TRBV29-1 and TRBJ2-7; 9 bases fit TRBD1. With V trimmed by 4 bases and J by 1 base, 5 bases remained unmatched. The germline V gene has CDR1 SQVTM and CDR2 ANQGSEA. This CDR3 spans 14 amino acids.

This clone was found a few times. The CDR3 region has the DNA TGTGCCAGCAGTTTATTATCCCCTAATTCACCCCTCCACTTT. Amino acids: CASSLLSPNSPLHF. V is TRBV27 and J is TRBJ1-6; no definite D call. Germline CDR1 reads MNHEY; CDR2 reads SMNVEV (reference sequence). The V end was cut by 1 base, the J end by 6 bases, with 7 bases between. This CDR3 is 14 amino acids long.

CDR3 coding DNA: TGTGCCAGCAGCTTAGCCTGGGCTAGCGGGAACGATGAGCAGTTCTTC. Its translation: CASSLAWASGNDEQFF. This chain joins TRBV7-7 and TRBJ2-1; TRBD2 matches at 9 bases. Germline-derived CDR1 and CDR2 are SSHAT and FNYEAQ (reference sequence). J lost 8 bases, V lost 0 bases, and 8 bases had no gene match. There are 16 residues in the CDR3.

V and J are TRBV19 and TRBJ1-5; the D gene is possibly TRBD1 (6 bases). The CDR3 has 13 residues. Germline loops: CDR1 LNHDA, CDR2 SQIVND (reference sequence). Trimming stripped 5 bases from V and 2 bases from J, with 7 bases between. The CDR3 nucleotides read TGTGCCAGTAGTTACAGGGGCAATCAGCCCCAGCATTTT. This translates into CASSYRGNQPQHF.

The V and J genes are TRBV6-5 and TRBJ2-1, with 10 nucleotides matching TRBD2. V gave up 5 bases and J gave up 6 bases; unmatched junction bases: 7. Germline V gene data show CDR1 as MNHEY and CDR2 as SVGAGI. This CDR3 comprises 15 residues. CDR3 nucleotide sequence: TGTGCCAGCAGTAAAATCGGGACTAGCGCCAATGAGCAGTTCTTC. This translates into CASSKIGTSANEQFF.

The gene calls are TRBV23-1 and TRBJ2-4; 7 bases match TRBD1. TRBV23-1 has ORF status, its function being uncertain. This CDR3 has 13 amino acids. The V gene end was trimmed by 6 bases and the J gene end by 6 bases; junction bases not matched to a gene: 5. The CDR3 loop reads CASRGRQGNIQYF. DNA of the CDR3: TGCGCCAGCAGGGGGCGACAGGGAAACATTCAGTACTTC.

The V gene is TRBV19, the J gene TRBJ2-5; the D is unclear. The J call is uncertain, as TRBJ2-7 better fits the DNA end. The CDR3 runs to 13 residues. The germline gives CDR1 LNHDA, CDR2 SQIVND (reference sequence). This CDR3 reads CASSIRLAYEQYF. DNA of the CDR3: TGTGCCAGTAGTATTCGACTCGCCTACGAGCAGTACTTC.

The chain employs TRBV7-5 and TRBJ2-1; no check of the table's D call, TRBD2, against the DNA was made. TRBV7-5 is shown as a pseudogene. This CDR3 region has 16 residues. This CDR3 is CVRSPLGLSSYNEQFF. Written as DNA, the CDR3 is TGTGTCAGAAGCCCCCTAGGACTTAGCTCCTACAATGAGCAGTTCTTC.